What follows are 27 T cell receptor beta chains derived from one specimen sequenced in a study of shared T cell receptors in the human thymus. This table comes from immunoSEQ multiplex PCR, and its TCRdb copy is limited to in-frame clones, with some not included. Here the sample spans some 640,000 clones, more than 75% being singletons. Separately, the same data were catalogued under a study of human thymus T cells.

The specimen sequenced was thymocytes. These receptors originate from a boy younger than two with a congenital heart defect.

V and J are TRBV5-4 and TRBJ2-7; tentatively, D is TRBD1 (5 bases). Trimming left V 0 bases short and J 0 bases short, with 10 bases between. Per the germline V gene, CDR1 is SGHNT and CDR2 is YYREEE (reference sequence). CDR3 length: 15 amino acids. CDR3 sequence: CASSLGGRSSYEQYF. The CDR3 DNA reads TGTGCCAGCAGCTTGGGGGGCAGGAGCTCCTACGAGCAGTACTTC.

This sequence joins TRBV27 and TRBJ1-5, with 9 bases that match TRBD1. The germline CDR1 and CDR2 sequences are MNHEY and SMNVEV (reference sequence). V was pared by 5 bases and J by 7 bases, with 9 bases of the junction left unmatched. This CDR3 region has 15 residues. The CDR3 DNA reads TGTGCCAGCAGTCCTTGGGACAGGGACGGGCAGCCCCAGCATTTT. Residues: CASSPWDRDGQPQHF.

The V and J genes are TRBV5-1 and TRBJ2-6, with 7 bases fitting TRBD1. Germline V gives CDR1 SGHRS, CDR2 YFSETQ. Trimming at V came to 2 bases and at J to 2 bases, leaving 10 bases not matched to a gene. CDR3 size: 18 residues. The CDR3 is CASSFIGQEHPGANVLTF. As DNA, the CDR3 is TGCGCCAGCAGCTTTATCGGACAGGAGCACCCTGGGGCCAACGTCCTGACTTTC.

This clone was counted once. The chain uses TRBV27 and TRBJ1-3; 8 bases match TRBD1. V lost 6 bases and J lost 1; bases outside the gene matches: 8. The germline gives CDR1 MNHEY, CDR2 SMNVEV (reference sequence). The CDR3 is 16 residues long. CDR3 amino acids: CASRPRGLVSGNTIYF. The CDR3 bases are TGTGCCAGCAGACCCAGGGGGCTTGTATCTGGAAACACCATATATTTT.

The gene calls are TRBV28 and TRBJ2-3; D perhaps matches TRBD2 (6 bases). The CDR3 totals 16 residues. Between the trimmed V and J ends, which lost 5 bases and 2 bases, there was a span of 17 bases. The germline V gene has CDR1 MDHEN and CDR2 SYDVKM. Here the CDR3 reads CASSLRRGSHTDTQYF. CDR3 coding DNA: TGTGCCAGCAGTCTCCGGCGGGGAAGCCACACAGATACGCAGTATTTT.

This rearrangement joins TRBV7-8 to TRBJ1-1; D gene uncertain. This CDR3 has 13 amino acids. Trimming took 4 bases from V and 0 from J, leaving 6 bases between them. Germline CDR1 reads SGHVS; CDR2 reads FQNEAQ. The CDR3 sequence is CASSYMLNTEAFF. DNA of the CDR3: TGTGCCAGCAGCTACATGCTGAACACTGAAGCTTTCTTT.

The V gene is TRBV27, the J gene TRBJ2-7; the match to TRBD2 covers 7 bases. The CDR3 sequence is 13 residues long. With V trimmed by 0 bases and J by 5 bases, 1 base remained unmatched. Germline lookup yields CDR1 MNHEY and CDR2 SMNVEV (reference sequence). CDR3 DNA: TGTGCCAGCAGTTTATCGGGAGGGAACGAGCAGTACTTC. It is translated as CASSLSGGNEQYF.

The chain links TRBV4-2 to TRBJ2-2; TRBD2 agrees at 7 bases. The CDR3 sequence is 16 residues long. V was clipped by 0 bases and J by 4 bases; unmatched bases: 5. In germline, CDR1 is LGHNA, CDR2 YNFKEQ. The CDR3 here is CASSQEVLAGTGELFF. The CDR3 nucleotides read TGTGCCAGCAGCCAAGAGGTATTAGCGGGCACCGGGGAGCTGTTTTTT.

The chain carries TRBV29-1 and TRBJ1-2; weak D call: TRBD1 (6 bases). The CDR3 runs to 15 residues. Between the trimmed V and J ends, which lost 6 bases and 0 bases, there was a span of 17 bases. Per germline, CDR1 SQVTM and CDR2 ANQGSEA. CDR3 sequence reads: CSVATPGASNYGYTF. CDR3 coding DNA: TGCAGCGTGGCGACTCCAGGGGCCTCTAACTATGGCTACACCTTC.

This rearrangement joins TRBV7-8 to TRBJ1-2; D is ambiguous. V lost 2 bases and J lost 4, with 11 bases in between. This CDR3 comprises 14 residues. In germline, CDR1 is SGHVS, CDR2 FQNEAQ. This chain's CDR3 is CASSLSRGTYGYTF. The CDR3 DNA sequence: TGTGCCAGCAGCTTAAGTAGAGGAACCTATGGCTACACCTTC.

The CDR3 nucleotides read TGTGCCAGCAGCTGCGAACAGGGCCTCTATGGCTACACCTTC. Its protein is CASSCEQGLYGYTF. V usage is TRBV7-2 and J usage is TRBJ1-2, with D perhaps TRBD1 (6 bases). The V gene lost 4 bases and the J gene lost 4 bases, with 13 bases spanning the gap. Per germline, CDR1 SGHTA and CDR2 FQGNSA. The length of the CDR3 is 14 residues.

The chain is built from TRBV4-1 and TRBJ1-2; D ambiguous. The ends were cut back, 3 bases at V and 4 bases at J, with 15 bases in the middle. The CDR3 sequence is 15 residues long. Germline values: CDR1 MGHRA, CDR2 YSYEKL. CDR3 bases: TGCGCCAGCAGCCACCCCTCATGGGAGTTCTATGGCTACACCTTC. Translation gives CASSHPSWEFYGYTF.

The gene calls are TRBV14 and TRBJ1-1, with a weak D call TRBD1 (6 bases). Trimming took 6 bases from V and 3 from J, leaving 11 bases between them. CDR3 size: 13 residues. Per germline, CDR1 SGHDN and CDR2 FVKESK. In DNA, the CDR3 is TGTGCCAGCAGGAATCAGGGGCACACTGAAGCTTTCTTT. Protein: CASRNQGHTEAFF.

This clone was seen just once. The CDR3 protein is CASSTLRTVAGDAEAFF. The CDR3 coding sequence is TGTGCCAGCAGTACCCTTAGGACGGTGGCGGGAGACGCTGAAGCTTTCTTT. V usage is TRBV27 and J usage is TRBJ1-1; D gene uncertain. Trimming removed 5 bases from V and 6 bases from J, with 25 bases in between. Germline assignment: CDR1 MNHEY and CDR2 SMNVEV (reference sequence). This CDR3 is built from 17 residues.

The CDR3 spells CASSPDSWDYHGYTF. The CDR3 coding sequence is TGTGCCAGCAGCCCAGACAGTTGGGACTACCATGGCTACACCTTC. The chain joins TRBV21-1 to TRBJ1-2. TRBV21-1 is labeled a pseudogene. This CDR3 contains 15 residues.

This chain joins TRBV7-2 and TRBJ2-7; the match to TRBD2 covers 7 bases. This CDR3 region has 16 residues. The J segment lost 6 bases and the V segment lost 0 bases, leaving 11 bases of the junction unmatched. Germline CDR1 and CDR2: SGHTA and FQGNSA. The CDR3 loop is CASSLARAGVASEQYF. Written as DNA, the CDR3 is TGTGCCAGCAGCTTAGCGCGGGCGGGAGTAGCAAGCGAGCAGTACTTC.

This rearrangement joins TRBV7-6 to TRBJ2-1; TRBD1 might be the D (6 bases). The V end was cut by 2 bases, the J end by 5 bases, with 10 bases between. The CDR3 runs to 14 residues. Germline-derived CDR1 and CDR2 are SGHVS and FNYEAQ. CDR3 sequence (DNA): TGTGCCAGCAGCTTACGGGACAAAGACAATGAGCAGTTCTTC. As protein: CASSLRDKDNEQFF.

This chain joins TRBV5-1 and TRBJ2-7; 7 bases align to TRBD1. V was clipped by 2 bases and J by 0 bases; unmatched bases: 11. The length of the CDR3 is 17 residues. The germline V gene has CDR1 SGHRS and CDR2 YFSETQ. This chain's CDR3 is CASSLSLQGTSSYEQYF. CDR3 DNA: TGCGCCAGCAGCTTATCCTTACAGGGGACAAGCTCCTACGAGCAGTACTTC.

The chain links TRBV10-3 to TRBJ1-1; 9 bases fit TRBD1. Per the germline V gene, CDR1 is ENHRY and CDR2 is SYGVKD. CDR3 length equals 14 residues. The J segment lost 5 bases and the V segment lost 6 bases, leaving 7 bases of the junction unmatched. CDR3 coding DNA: TGTGCCATCAGACCACAGGGGGCGAGGACTGAAGCTTTCTTT. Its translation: CAIRPQGARTEAFF.

CDR3 loop: CASGLVPGVTDTQYF. CDR3 DNA sequence: TGTGCTAGTGGTTTGGTACCCGGGGTTACAGATACGCAGTATTTT. This chain links TRBV12-5 with TRBJ2-3; maybe TRBD2 (5 bases). V was clipped by 0 bases and J by 3 bases, with 10 bases between them. The CDR3 contains 15 residues. CDR1 is LGHNT, CDR2 FRNRAP, per germline.

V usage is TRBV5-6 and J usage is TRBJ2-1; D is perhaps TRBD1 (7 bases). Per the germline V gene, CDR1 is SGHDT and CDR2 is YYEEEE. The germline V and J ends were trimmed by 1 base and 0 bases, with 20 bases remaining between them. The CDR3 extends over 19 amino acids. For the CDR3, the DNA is TGTGCCAGCAGCTTGAGGGGTCGGGGGACAGATGGCTCCTACAATGAGCAGTTCTTC. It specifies CASSLRGRGTDGSYNEQFF.

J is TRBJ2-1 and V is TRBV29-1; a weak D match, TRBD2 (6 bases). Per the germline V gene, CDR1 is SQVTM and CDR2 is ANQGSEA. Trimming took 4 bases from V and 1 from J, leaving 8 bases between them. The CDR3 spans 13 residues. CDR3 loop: CSVAGTSYNEQFF. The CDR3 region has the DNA TGCAGCGTTGCCGGGACTTCCTACAATGAGCAGTTCTTC.

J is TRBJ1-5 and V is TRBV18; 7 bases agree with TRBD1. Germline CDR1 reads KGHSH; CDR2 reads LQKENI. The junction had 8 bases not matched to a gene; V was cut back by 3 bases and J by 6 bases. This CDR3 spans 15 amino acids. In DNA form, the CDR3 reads TGTGCCAGCTCACCCTGTCCCGGGACAGTTCAGCCCCAGCATTTT. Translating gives CASSPCPGTVQPQHF.

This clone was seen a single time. For the CDR3, the DNA is TGTGCCAGCAGCGTCCGAGGGGGCGAGAGCACAGATACGCAGTATTTT. This sequence encodes CASSVRGGESTDTQYF. The chain uses TRBV9 and TRBJ2-3, with TRBD1 identical over 7 bases. Trimming at V came to 2 bases and at J to 0 bases, leaving 6 bases not matched to a gene. The CDR3 contains 16 residues. Germline values: CDR1 SGDLS, CDR2 YYNGEE.

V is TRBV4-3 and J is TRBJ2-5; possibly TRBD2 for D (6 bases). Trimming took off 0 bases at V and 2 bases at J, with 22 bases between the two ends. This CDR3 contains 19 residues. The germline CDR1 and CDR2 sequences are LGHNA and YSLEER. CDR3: CASSQDILRLGGAQETQYF. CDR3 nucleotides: TGCGCCAGCAGCCAAGATATCCTAAGACTAGGTGGGGCTCAAGAGACCCAGTACTTC.

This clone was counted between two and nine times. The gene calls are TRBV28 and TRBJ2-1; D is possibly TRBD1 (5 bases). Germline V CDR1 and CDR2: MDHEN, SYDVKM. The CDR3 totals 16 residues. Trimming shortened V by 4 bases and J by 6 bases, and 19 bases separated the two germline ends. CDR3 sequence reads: CASSWGVVREFNEQFF. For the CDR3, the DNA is TGTGCCAGCAGTTGGGGCGTGGTCAGAGAGTTCAATGAGCAGTTCTTC. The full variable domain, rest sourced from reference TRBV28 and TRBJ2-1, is DVKVTQSSRYLVKRTGEKVFLECVQDMDHENMFWYRQDPGLGLRLIYFSYDVKMKEKGDIPEGYSVSREKKERFSLILESASTNQTSMYLCASSWGVVREFNEQFFGPGTRLTVL.

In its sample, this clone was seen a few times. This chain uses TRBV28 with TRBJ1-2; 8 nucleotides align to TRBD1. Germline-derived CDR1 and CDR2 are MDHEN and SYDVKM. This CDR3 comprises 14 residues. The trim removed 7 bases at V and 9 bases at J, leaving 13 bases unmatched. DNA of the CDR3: TGTGCCAGCAATTCGGACAGGGCCGATTACCGCTACACCTTC. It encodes CASNSDRADYRYTF.